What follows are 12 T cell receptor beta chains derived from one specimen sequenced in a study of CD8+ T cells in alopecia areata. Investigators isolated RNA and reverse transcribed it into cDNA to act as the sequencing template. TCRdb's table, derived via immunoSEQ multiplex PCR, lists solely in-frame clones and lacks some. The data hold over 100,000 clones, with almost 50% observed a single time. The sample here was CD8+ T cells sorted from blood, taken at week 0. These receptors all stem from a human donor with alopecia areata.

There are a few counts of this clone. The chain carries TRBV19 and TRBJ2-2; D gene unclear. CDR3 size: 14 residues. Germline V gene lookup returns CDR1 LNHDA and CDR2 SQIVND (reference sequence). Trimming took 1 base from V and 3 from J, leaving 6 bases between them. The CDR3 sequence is CASSIGTYTGELFF. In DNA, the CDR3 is TGTGCCAGTAGTATAGGTACCTACACCGGGGAGCTGTTTTTT.

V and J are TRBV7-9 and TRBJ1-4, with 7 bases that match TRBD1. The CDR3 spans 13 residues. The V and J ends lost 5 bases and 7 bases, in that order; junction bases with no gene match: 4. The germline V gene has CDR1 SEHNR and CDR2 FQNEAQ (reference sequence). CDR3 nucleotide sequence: TGTGCCAGCAGCAAACAGGGGTCTGAAAAACTGTTTTTT. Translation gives CASSKQGSEKLFF.

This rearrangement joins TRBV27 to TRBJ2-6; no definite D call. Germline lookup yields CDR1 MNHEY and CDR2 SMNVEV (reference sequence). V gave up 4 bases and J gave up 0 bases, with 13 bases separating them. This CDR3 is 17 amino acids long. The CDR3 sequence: CASSSLDSDSGANVLTF. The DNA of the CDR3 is TGTGCCAGCAGTTCCCTAGACTCGGACTCTGGGGCCAACGTCCTGACTTTC.

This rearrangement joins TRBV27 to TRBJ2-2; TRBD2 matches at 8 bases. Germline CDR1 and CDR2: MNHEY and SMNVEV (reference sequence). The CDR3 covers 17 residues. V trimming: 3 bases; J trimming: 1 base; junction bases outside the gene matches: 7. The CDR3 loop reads CASSFIAAGGNTGELFF. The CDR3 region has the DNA TGTGCCAGCAGTTTCATTGCGGCGGGGGGGAACACCGGGGAGCTGTTTTTT.

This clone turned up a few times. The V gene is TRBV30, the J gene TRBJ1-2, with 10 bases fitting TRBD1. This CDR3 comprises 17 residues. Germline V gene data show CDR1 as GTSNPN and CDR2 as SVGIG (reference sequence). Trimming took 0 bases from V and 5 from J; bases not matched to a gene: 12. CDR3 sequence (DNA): TGTGCCTGGAGTGTACCTCAAGGGGACAGGGGCCTTTATGGCTACACCTTC. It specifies CAWSVPQGDRGLYGYTF.

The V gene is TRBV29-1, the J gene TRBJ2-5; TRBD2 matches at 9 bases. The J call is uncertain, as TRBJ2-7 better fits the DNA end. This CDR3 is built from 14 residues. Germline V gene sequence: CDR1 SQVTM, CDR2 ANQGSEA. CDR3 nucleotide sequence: TGCAGCGTTGAAACGGTAGCGGGGGTATACGAGCAGTACTTC. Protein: CSVETVAGVYEQYF.

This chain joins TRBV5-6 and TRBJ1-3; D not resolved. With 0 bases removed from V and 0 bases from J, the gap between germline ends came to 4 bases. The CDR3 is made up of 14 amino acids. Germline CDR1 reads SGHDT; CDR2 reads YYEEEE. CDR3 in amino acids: CASSLAYSGNTIYF. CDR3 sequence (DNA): TGTGCCAGCAGCTTGGCCTACTCTGGAAACACCATATATTTT. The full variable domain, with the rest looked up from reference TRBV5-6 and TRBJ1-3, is DAGVTQSPTHLIKTRGQQVTLRCSPKSGHDTVSWYQQALGQGPQFIFQYYEEEERQRGNFPDRFSGHQFPNYSSELNVNALLLGDSALYLCASSLAYSGNTIYFGEGSWLTVV.

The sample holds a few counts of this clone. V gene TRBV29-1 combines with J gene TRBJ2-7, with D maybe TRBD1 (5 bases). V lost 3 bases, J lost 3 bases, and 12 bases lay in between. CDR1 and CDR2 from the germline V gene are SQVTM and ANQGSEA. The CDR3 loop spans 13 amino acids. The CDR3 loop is CSVEATGGYEQYF. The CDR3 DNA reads TGCAGCGTTGAGGCAACAGGCGGCTACGAGCAGTACTTC.

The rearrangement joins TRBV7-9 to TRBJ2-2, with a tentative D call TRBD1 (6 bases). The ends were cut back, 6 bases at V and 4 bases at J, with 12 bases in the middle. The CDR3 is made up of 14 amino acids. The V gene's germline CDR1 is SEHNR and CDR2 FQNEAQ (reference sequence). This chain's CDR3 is CASRSTGTTGELFF. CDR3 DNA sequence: TGTGCCAGCAGATCCACAGGGACCACCGGGGAGCTGTTTTTT.

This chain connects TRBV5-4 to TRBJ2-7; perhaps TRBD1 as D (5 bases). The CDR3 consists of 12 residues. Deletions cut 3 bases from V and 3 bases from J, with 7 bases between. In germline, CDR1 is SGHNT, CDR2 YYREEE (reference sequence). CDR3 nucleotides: TGTGCCAGCAGCTCGCAGGGCTACGAGCAGTACTTC. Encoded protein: CASSSQGYEQYF.

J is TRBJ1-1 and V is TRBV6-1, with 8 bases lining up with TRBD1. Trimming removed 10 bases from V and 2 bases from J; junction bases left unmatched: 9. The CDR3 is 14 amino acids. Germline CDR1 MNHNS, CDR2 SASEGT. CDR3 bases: TGTGCCACCCACCGGACAGGGCTTAACACTGAAGCTTTCTTT. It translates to CATHRTGLNTEAFF.

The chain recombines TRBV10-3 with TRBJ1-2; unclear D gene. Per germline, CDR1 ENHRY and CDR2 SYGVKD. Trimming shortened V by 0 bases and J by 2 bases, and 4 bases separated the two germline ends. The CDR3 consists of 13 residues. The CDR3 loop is CAISESINYGYTF. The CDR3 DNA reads TGTGCCATCAGTGAGTCTATAAACTATGGCTACACCTTC.